Below are 26 T cell receptor beta chains sequenced from a single sample in a study of blood T cell repertoires in COVID-19. Here immunoSEQ multiplex PCR was the method, and the copy in TCRdb shows in-frame clones only, minus some. The sample holds around 200,000 clones, about nine tenths seen once. Sequenced: PBMCs or T cells enriched from blood (not recorded which). Receptors originate from a woman aged 40-49 years with acute COVID-19.

V usage is TRBV7-9 and J usage is TRBJ2-2, with a tentative D call TRBD2 (6 bases). The V end was cut by 5 bases, the J end by 5 bases, with 12 bases between. The germline V gene has CDR1 SEHNR and CDR2 FQNEAQ (reference sequence). The CDR3 consists of 14 residues. Here the CDR3 reads CASSASGQTGELFF. The CDR3 DNA is TGTGCCAGCAGCGCCAGCGGGCAGACCGGGGAGCTGTTTTTT. Looking up the rest from reference TRBV7-9 and TRBJ2-2 gives the full variable domain: DTGVSQNPRHKITKRGQNVTFRCDPISEHNRLYWYRQTLGQGPEFLTYFQNEAQLEKSRLLSDRFSAERPKGSFSTLEIQRTEQGDSAMYLCASSASGQTGELFFGEGSRLTVL.

The chain combines TRBV25-1 with TRBJ1-2; a weak D match, TRBD1 (5 bases). V was cut by 6 bases and J by 4 bases, with 15 bases left in between. This CDR3 comprises 14 residues. Germline V gene data show CDR1 as MGHDK and CDR2 as SYGVNS. The chain's CDR3 is CASRPRGDGYGYTF. CDR3 DNA: TGTGCCAGCAGACCCCGGGGGGACGGCTATGGCTACACCTTC.

Only one count was recorded for this clone. The V and J genes are TRBV5-1 and TRBJ2-3; TRBD2 might be the D (6 bases). Trimming cost V 0 bases and J 0 bases, with 11 bases left between them. The CDR3 extends over 16 amino acids. Germline V lookup: CDR1 SGHRS, CDR2 YFSETQ. The DNA for the CDR3 is TGCGCCAGCAGCTTGGAGACCGGGACTAGCACAGATACGCAGTATTTT. Its translation is CASSLETGTSTDTQYF.

The chain is built from TRBV5-1 and TRBJ1-1, with D possibly matching TRBD1 (5 bases). Trimming stripped 4 bases from V and 6 bases from J, with 10 bases between. There are 12 residues in the CDR3. CDR1 is SGHRS and CDR2 is YFSETQ in the germline V gene. The CDR3 coding sequence is TGCGCCAGCAGCCCCTCGGGGGCTGAAGCTTTCTTT. Amino acid sequence: CASSPSGAEAFF.

The V call is TRBV21-1, the J call TRBJ1-1. TRBV21-1 constitutes a pseudogene. CDR3 length equals 16 residues. The CDR3 nucleotides read TGTGCCAGCAGCCACAGATTACAGGGAGGGTGCACTGAAGCTTTCTTT. Translated: CASSHRLQGGCTEAFF.

The chain couples TRBV5-1 to TRBJ1-1; 11 nucleotides line up with TRBD1. There are 16 residues in the CDR3. Losses at the gene ends were 4 bases for V and 1 base for J; bases not matched to a gene: 6. Germline CDR1 and CDR2: SGHRS and YFSETQ. CDR3 nucleotides: TGCGCCAGCAGCATTGACGGACAGGGGGCGAACACTGAAGCTTTCTTT. The encoded protein is CASSIDGQGANTEAFF.

The chain couples TRBV19 to TRBJ1-5; 7 bases match TRBD1. Germline assignment: CDR1 LNHDA and CDR2 SQIVND (reference sequence). J gave up 2 bases and V 3 bases, and 7 bases lay outside the gene matches. The CDR3 runs 16 residues. The CDR3 DNA follows: TGTGCCAGTAGTATCCGACAGGGTGAGGGCAATCAGCCCCAGCATTTT. It codes for CASSIRQGEGNQPQHF.

V gene TRBV5-6 combines with J gene TRBJ1-1; D is possibly TRBD1 (5 bases). V lost 4 bases and J 4 bases, leaving 14 bases between the germline ends. The CDR3 length is 14 residues. The germline V gene encodes CDR1 SGHDT and CDR2 YYEEEE. CDR3 DNA: TGTGCCAGCAGCCCGGTCGGGGGTCCCACTGAAGCTTTCTTT. It codes for CASSPVGGPTEAFF.

The chain recombines TRBV7-3 with TRBJ2-2, with a possible D match to TRBD2 (7 bases). Germline CDR1 and CDR2: SGHTA and FQGTGA. The CDR3 runs 19 residues. The V end was cut by 1 base, the J end by 2 bases, with 20 bases between. The CDR3 region is CASSLKAGSGGSNTGELFF. The CDR3 nucleotides read TGTGCCAGCAGCTTAAAAGCGGGGTCCGGGGGCTCCAACACCGGGGAGCTGTTTTTT.

This clone was counted once. This chain connects TRBV9 to TRBJ1-2, with D possibly TRBD1 on 6 matching bases. The CDR3 has 19 residues. V dropped 3 bases and J dropped 5 bases, with 29 bases sitting between them. Germline CDR1 and CDR2: SGDLS and YYNGEE. Here the CDR3 DNA reads TGTGCCAGCAGCGGCACAGGACATGGGTCCGGGCCACAGGGATATGGCTACACCTTC. It yields the protein CASSGTGHGSGPQGYGYTF.

This clone has a handful of counts. This chain links TRBV3-1 (or the pseudogene TRBV3-2) with TRBJ2-7; tentative D call: TRBD1 (5 bases). Germline CDR1 and CDR2: LGHDT and YNNKEL (reference sequence). The ends were cut back, 4 bases at V and 0 bases at J, with 7 bases in the middle. This CDR3 has 13 amino acids. The CDR3 bases are TGTGCCAGCAGCCTCGACAGCTCCTACGAGCAGTACTTC. Protein: CASSLDSSYEQYF.

The J gene is TRBJ1-2, the V gene TRBV9, with 10 positions matching TRBD1. Losses at the gene ends were 2 bases for V and 4 bases for J; bases not matched to a gene: 2. Germline V gene sequence: CDR1 SGDLS, CDR2 YYNGEE. The CDR3 extends over 14 amino acids. CDR3 loop: CASSVGQGFYGYTF. CDR3 nucleotide sequence: TGTGCCAGCAGCGTGGGACAGGGGTTCTATGGCTACACCTTC.

The CDR3 spells CASTYSSAFYNEQFF. Here the CDR3 DNA reads TGTGCCAGTACTTACTCTAGCGCTTTCTACAATGAGCAGTTCTTC. The chain couples TRBV19 to TRBJ2-1, with TRBD2 as a possible D gene (6 bases). Germline CDR1 LNHDA, CDR2 SQIVND (reference sequence). There are 15 residues in the CDR3. Trimming took 7 bases from V and 3 from J, leaving 16 bases between them.

The genes are TRBV29-1 and TRBJ1-4; D is undetermined. The CDR3 sequence is 12 residues long. Trimming pared 5 bases from V and 8 bases from J, leaving 12 bases between. Germline V gene lookup returns CDR1 SQVTM and CDR2 ANQGSEA. The CDR3 DNA reads TGCAGCGTTTATCCGGGAGGAGAAAAACTGTTTTTT. Its protein product is CSVYPGGEKLFF. Combining the CDR3 with reference TRBV29-1 and TRBJ1-4 gives the whole variable domain SAVISQKPSRDICQRGTSLTIQCQVDSQVTMMFWYRQQPGQSLTLIATANQGSEATYESGFVIDKFPISRPNLTFSTLTVSNMSPEDSSIYLCSVYPGGEKLFFGSGTQLSVL.

The chain links TRBV11-1 to TRBJ2-3; tentative D call: TRBD1 (7 bases). The CDR3 extends over 18 amino acids. Looked up from germline, CDR1 is SGHAT and CDR2 is FQDESV (reference sequence). The V gene lost 0 bases and the J gene lost 0 bases, with 16 bases spanning the gap. The CDR3, as DNA: TGTGCCAGCAGCTTAGCGAAGGGAGCAGGGGGGAGCACAGATACGCAGTATTTT. Translated: CASSLAKGAGGSTDTQYF. The full variable domain, rest sourced from reference TRBV11-1 and TRBJ2-3, is EAEVAQSPRYKITEKSQAVAFWCDPISGHATLYWYRQILGQGPELLVQFQDESVVDDSQLPKDRFSAERLKGVDSTLKIQPAELGDSAMYLCASSLAKGAGGSTDTQYFGPGTRLTVL.

The V gene is TRBV29-1, the J gene TRBJ2-2; D ambiguous. The CDR3 is 12 amino acids. Germline V gene lookup returns CDR1 SQVTM and CDR2 ANQGSEA. V was shortened by 0 bases and J by 7 bases, with 6 bases between the two germline ends. The CDR3 DNA follows: TGCAGCGTTGAAGAGAGGATCGGGGAGCTGTTTTTT. Protein product: CSVEERIGELFF.

There are a few counts of this clone. The chain recombines TRBV12-3 or TRBV12-4 with TRBJ1-2; no definite D call. V lost 3 bases to trimming and J lost 3 bases, with 5 bases between them. This CDR3 comprises 12 residues. The CDR3 region has the DNA TGTGCCAGCAGTTTTGAGTACTATGGCTACACCTTC. This codes for CASSFEYYGYTF.

This rearrangement joins TRBV15 to TRBJ2-2; TRBD1 matches 9 bases. The germline V gene encodes CDR1 LNHNV and CDR2 YYDKDF (reference sequence). The CDR3 sequence is 15 residues long. Trimming took 3 bases from V and 3 from J; bases not matched to a gene: 2. CDR3 bases: TGTGCCACCAGCAGGGGGGACAGGGACACCGGGGAGCTGTTTTTT. Translating it yields CATSRGDRDTGELFF.

V usage is TRBV19 and J usage is TRBJ1-3, with D unclear. CDR1 is LNHDA, CDR2 SQIVND, per germline (reference sequence). Trimming removed 7 bases at V and 2 bases at J, with 18 bases between. CDR3 length equals 16 residues. CDR3 nucleotide sequence: TGTGCCAGTAAACCGACGGGAGCAGTTGCTGGAAACACCATATATTTT. It translates to CASKPTGAVAGNTIYF.

V gene TRBV7-9 combines with J gene TRBJ1-1; D gene unclear. V gave up 7 bases and J gave up 9 bases, with 15 bases separating them. The CDR3 is made up of 12 amino acids. Germline V gene lookup returns CDR1 SEHNR and CDR2 FQNEAQ (reference sequence). CDR3 nucleotide sequence: TGTGCCAGCACCCGGGAGGAGTCTAAAGCTTTCTTT. Its protein product is CASTREESKAFF.

The gene calls are TRBV6-5 and TRBJ1-2, with no clear D. CDR3 length: 14 amino acids. The germline V gene has CDR1 MNHEY and CDR2 SVGAGI. V was shortened by 4 bases and J by 2 bases, with 11 bases between the two germline ends. CDR3 region: CASSLHPSNYGYTF. Written as DNA, the CDR3 is TGTGCCAGCAGTTTACATCCCTCAAACTATGGCTACACCTTC.

Regarding this clone: Other DNA sequences in the sample encode the same CDR3. V usage is TRBV4-1 and J usage is TRBJ2-3; TRBD2 agrees at 7 bases. CDR1 is MGHRA, CDR2 YSYEKL, per germline. J lost 0 bases, V lost 0 bases, and 6 bases had no gene match. The CDR3 loop spans 17 amino acids. The CDR3 nucleotides are TGCGCCAGCAGCCAAGATTATGGGGGGGGGAGCACAGATACGCAGTATTTT. Its translation: CASSQDYGGGSTDTQYF.

This clone has more than one count but fewer than ten. J is TRBJ1-2 and V is TRBV4-1; 7 nucleotides match TRBD1. V lost 1 base and J lost 7; bases outside the gene matches: 6. The CDR3 spans 14 residues. Germline V lookup: CDR1 MGHRA, CDR2 YSYEKL. The CDR3 sequence is CASSQAAGGFGYTF. The CDR3 region has the DNA TGCGCCAGCAGCCAAGCCGCAGGGGGATTTGGCTACACCTTC.

The chain employs TRBV18 and TRBJ2-5; D possibly corresponds to TRBD1 (6 bases). Germline-derived CDR1 and CDR2 are KGHSH and LQKENI. V lost 5 bases, J lost 4 bases, and 11 bases lay in between. The CDR3 is made up of 13 amino acids. This chain's CDR3 is CASSSGGLETQYF. The CDR3 bases are TGTGCCAGCTCAAGTGGGGGCCTAGAGACCCAGTACTTC.

The rearrangement links TRBV2 to TRBJ1-5; 12 positions match TRBD1. The CDR3 is 19 residues long. V shed 6 bases and J 0 bases; nucleotides not matched to a gene: 12. From germline, CDR1 is SNHLY and CDR2 FYNNEI. The CDR3 sequence is CASRAGTGGHTYSNQPQHF. The DNA for the CDR3 is TGTGCCAGCAGGGCCGGGACAGGGGGCCATACCTATAGCAATCAGCCCCAGCATTTT.

The genes are TRBV5-5 and TRBJ2-5, with D perhaps matching TRBD1 (6 bases). V lost 5 bases to trimming and J lost 9 bases, with 17 bases between them. The CDR3 spans 13 residues. Per the germline V gene, CDR1 is SGHKS and CDR2 is YYEKEE (reference sequence). The CDR3 DNA is TGTGCCAGCAGATTCCTCGGAGAGGGGGCCCAGTACTTC. It encodes CASRFLGEGAQYF.